Listed here are 19 T cell receptor beta chains from one sample, sequenced in a study of OX40 agonist ivuxolimab in advanced cancers. TCRdb's table, derived via immunoSEQ multiplex PCR, lists solely in-frame clones and lacks some. This table has 80,000 or so clones, approximately 85% appearing once. Sample: CD4+ or CD8+ T cells sorted from blood, taken in a trial of the OX40 agonist ivuxolimab. The receptors shown here come from an adult with an advanced solid tumor such as melanoma, head and neck, liver or kidney cancer.

V and J are TRBV18 and TRBJ1-5, with D uncertain. V was trimmed by 4 bases and J by 3 bases, leaving 10 bases between them. The germline gives CDR1 KGHSH, CDR2 LQKENI. The CDR3 consists of 14 residues. The CDR3 protein is CASSRGQPNQPQHF. The CDR3 nucleotides read TGTGCCAGCTCACGCGGGCAGCCCAATCAGCCCCAGCATTTT.

This chain connects TRBV11-2 to TRBJ1-2; D gene unclear. This CDR3 has 15 residues. Germline CDR1 is SGHAT and CDR2 is FQNNGV. The V end lost 1 base, the J end lost 7 bases, and 16 bases lay between the germline ends. Here the CDR3 reads CASSLAPAGWGGYTF. The CDR3, as DNA: TGTGCCAGCAGCTTAGCGCCGGCAGGCTGGGGTGGCTACACCTTC.

The chain is built from TRBV5-1 and TRBJ2-7; D may correspond to TRBD1 or TRBD2 (5 bases each). Germline V gene lookup returns CDR1 SGHRS and CDR2 YFSETQ. The CDR3 has 14 residues. The V end lost 4 bases, the J end lost 1 base, and 12 bases lay between the germline ends. CDR3 loop: CASSLRDPSYEQYF. The DNA of the CDR3 is TGCGCCAGCAGCCTCCGGGACCCGTCCTACGAGCAGTACTTC.

V gene TRBV7-7 combines with J gene TRBJ2-2, with D unresolved. Germline CDR1 reads SSHAT; CDR2 reads FNYEAQ (reference sequence). This CDR3 has 15 residues. V was pared by 2 bases and J by 5 bases, with 12 bases between. CDR3 sequence reads: CASSLNVGRTGELFF. CDR3 in DNA: TGTGCCAGCAGCTTAAACGTCGGCAGGACCGGGGAGCTGTTTTTT.

This clone was observed once. This chain links TRBV29-1 with TRBJ2-5, with 8 bases identical to TRBD1. CDR1 is SQVTM, CDR2 ANQGSEA, per germline. V was pared by 6 bases and J by 4 bases, with 7 bases of the junction left unmatched. The length of the CDR3 is 13 residues. CDR3 in amino acids: CSVRTGQGETQYF. The CDR3 DNA is TGCAGCGTCAGGACAGGGCAGGGAGAGACCCAGTACTTC.

The chain uses TRBV5-4 and TRBJ1-3; D is ambiguous. Trimming stripped 2 bases from V and 3 bases from J, with 9 bases between. The CDR3 extends over 14 amino acids. The germline gives CDR1 SGHNT, CDR2 YYREEE (reference sequence). The CDR3 DNA is TGTGCCAGCAGCTTAGTCTCCGATGGAAACACCATATATTTT. Protein product: CASSLVSDGNTIYF.

The CDR3 nucleotides are TGTGCCATCAGCTTGGACAGGACTTCCTACGAGCAGTACTTC. Encoded protein: CAISLDRTSYEQYF. The V and J genes are TRBV10-3 and TRBJ2-7; 7 bases are shared with TRBD1. CDR3 length: 14 residues. Germline V gene data show CDR1 as ENHRY and CDR2 as SYGVKD. V gave up 6 bases and J gave up 1 base; unmatched junction bases: 6.

The V gene is TRBV12-2, the J gene TRBJ2-2; TRBD2, the table's D call, was not compared with the DNA. TRBV12-2 corresponds to a pseudogene. The CDR3 has 16 residues. The CDR3 nucleotides are TGTGCAAGTCGCTTAGTGCAGGCTAGCGGCACCGGGGAGCTGTTTTTT. This translates into CASRLVQASGTGELFF.

The rearrangement uses TRBV19 and TRBJ2-6; D remains ambiguous. Germline V gives CDR1 LNHDA, CDR2 SQIVND (reference sequence). The CDR3 extends over 16 amino acids. The V end was cut by 1 base, the J end by 0 bases, with 7 bases between. CDR3: CASSIARISGANVLTF. Written as DNA, the CDR3 is TGTGCCAGTAGTATAGCGCGGATCTCTGGGGCCAACGTCCTGACTTTC.

The chain employs TRBV7-3 and TRBJ2-1; D possibly matches TRBD1 or TRBD2 (5 bases each). The V gene's germline CDR1 is SGHTA and CDR2 FQGTGA. V was cut by 1 base and J by 4 bases, with 17 bases left in between. The CDR3 is 17 residues long. CDR3 nucleotide sequence: TGTGCCAGCAGCTTAATGACCGGGACGGTGAGTTACAATGAGCAGTTCTTC. Translating gives CASSLMTGTVSYNEQFF.

This clone showed up just a few times. The chain links TRBV6-4 to TRBJ1-6; D unresolved. This CDR3 is 13 amino acids long. Germline CDR1 MRHNA, CDR2 SNTAGT. Trimming removed 0 bases at V and 4 bases at J, with 1 base between. CDR3 loop: CASSDSYNSPLHF. The CDR3 nucleotides are TGTGCCAGCAGTGACTCGTATAATTCACCCCTCCACTTT.

The CDR3 region is CASSYSRGGYTEAFF. The CDR3 DNA reads as TGTGCCAGCAGTTACTCCCGGGGGGGGTACACTGAAGCTTTCTTT. The V and J genes are TRBV6-5 and TRBJ1-1, with D possibly TRBD1 on 5 matching bases. Trimming left V 0 bases short and J 3 bases short, with 11 bases between. CDR1 is MNHEY, CDR2 SVGAGI, per germline. The CDR3 is 15 amino acids.

V gene TRBV15 combines with J gene TRBJ1-1; the D gene is possibly TRBD1 (6 bases). V shed 1 base and J shed 7 bases, with 13 bases lying between them. Germline loops: CDR1 LNHNV, CDR2 YYDKDF (reference sequence). The CDR3 is 14 residues long. This chain's CDR3 is CATSRGYRVDEAFF. As DNA, the CDR3 is TGTGCCACCAGCAGAGGTTACAGGGTTGATGAAGCTTTCTTT. Drawing the rest from reference TRBV15 and TRBJ1-1, the complete variable domain is DAMVIQNPRYQVTQFGKPVTLSCSQTLNHNVMYWYQQKSSQAPKLLFHYYDKDFNNEADTPDNFQSRRPNTSFCFLDIRSPGLGDTAMYLCATSRGYRVDEAFFGQGTRLTVV.

This sequence joins TRBV5-4 and TRBJ1-1; 8 positions agree with TRBD1. This CDR3 region has 16 residues. V lost 2 bases to trimming and J lost 4 bases; unmatched junction nucleotides: 10. The germline V gene encodes CDR1 SGHNT and CDR2 YYREEE (reference sequence). CDR3 loop: CASSFPTGGISTEAFF. CDR3 DNA sequence: TGTGCCAGCAGCTTCCCAACAGGGGGTATAAGCACTGAAGCTTTCTTT.

V usage is TRBV7-9 and J usage is TRBJ2-6; D not certain. CDR1 and CDR2 (germline): SEHNR, FQNEAQ (reference sequence). The germline V and J ends were trimmed by 2 bases and 1 base, with 15 bases remaining between them. The CDR3 sequence is 18 residues long. The CDR3 spells CASSLTTGQASGANVLTF. As DNA, the CDR3 is TGTGCCAGCAGCTTAACAACGGGTCAGGCATCTGGGGCCAACGTCCTGACTTTC. Full variable domain (outside the CDR3, taken from reference TRBV7-9 and TRBJ2-6): DTGVSQNPRHKITKRGQNVTFRCDPISEHNRLYWYRQTLGQGPEFLTYFQNEAQLEKSRLLSDRFSAERPKGSFSTLEIQRTEQGDSAMYLCASSLTTGQASGANVLTFGAGSRLTVL.

CDR3 bases: TGCAGCTTCCTGGGTGGGGGGATGAACACTGAAGCTTTCTTT. It specifies CSFLGGGMNTEAFF. The gene calls are TRBV29-1 and TRBJ1-1; possibly TRBD1 for D (5 bases). Germline lookup yields CDR1 SQVTM and CDR2 ANQGSEA. The CDR3 sequence is 14 residues long. V lost 8 bases, J lost 0 bases, and 16 bases lay in between.

This chain joins TRBV2 and TRBJ2-1, with TRBD1 identical over 8 bases. The CDR3 has 14 amino acids. V shed 1 base, J shed 6 bases, and the junction held 2 bases outside the gene matches. Looked up from germline, CDR1 is SNHLY and CDR2 is FYNNEI. The CDR3 loop is CASSEGGQGNEQFF. For the CDR3, the DNA is TGTGCCAGCAGTGAAGGCGGACAGGGCAATGAGCAGTTCTTC.

The chain recombines TRBV9 with TRBJ2-5, with D possibly matching TRBD1 (5 bases). CDR3 length: 15 residues. Germline V CDR1 and CDR2: SGDLS, YYNGEE. Trimming took 0 bases from V and 1 from J, leaving 10 bases between them. CDR3 residues: CASSVAAGPQETQYF. As DNA, the CDR3 is TGTGCCAGCAGCGTAGCTGCAGGGCCCCAAGAGACCCAGTACTTC.

Only one count was recorded for this clone. V is TRBV4-1 and J is TRBJ2-5; perhaps TRBD1 as D (5 bases). The J call may be in error: the DNA end matches TRBJ2-7 better. Germline lookup yields CDR1 MGHRA and CDR2 YSYEKL. This CDR3 region has 15 residues. This CDR3 reads CASSQERTGTYEQYF. For the CDR3, the DNA is TGCGCCAGCAGCCAAGAAAGAACAGGAACATACGAGCAGTACTTC.